This is a list of T cell receptor beta chains from one sample in a study of T-cell reconstitution after alpha-beta-depleted transplantation in children. Each CDR3 protein gets one entry after TCRdb re-called the PCR reads with MiXCR. The sample consists of approximately 630,000 distinct CDR3 sequences, around 13% of them appearing once. Source: PBMCs, taken before TCRalphabeta/CD19-depleted stem cell transplant. All receptors come from a girl aged 2 to 10 with congenital amegakaryocytic thrombocytopenia, due to receive a stem cell transplant. Each CDR3 is given with its conserved first and last residue. A D gene is named only where the DNA matches it firmly. Clone size appears in some rows only: once, few, many, or a class for an expanded clone.

CDR3: CASSQEGAPVTEAFF
DNA: TGCGCCAGCAGCCAAGAGGGGGCGCCGGTCACTGAAGCTTTCTTT
J: TRBJ1-1
size: few
D: .
V: TRBV4-1

CDR3: CASSGYRIQHF
DNA: TGTGCCAGCAGTGGGTACAGGATCCAGCATTTT
J: TRBJ1-5
size: few
D: .
V: TRBV28

CDR3: CASKWGGPFEQYF
DNA: TGTGCCAGCAAATGGGGGGGCCCCTTTGAGCAGTACTTC
J: TRBJ2-7
size: few
D: .
V: TRBV28

CDR3: CASSYHSTDTQYF
DNA: TGCGCCAGCAGTTATCATAGCACAGATACGCAGTATTTT
J: TRBJ2-3
size: many
D: .
V: TRBV5-1

CDR3: CASSTRDRGANIQYF
DNA: TGTGCCAGCAGTACTCGGGACAGGGGGGCCAACATTCAGTACTTC
J: TRBJ2-4
size: many
D: TRBD1
V: TRBV6-5

CDR3: CASSMDNTDGSTF
DNA: TGCGCCAGCAGCATGGACAACACTGACGGTAGCACCTTC
J: TRBJ1-2
size: .
D: .
V: TRBV5-1

CDR3: CASSLPGEPQHF
DNA: TGTGCCAGCAGCTTACCGGGTGAGCCCCAGCATTTT
J: TRBJ1-5
size: .
D: .
V: TRBV11-2

CDR3: CASSLAGAPYGYTF
DNA: TGTGCCAGCAGTTTGGCTGGGGCACCTTATGGCTACACCTTC
J: TRBJ1-2
size: few
D: .
V: TRBV12-3/TRBV12-4

CDR3: CSATPLVVAEETQYF
DNA: TGCAGTGCGACCCCCTTAGTAGTAGCGGAAGAGACCCAGTACTTC
J: TRBJ2-5
size: .
D: .
V: TRBV20-1

CDR3: CASNGLGSGANVLTF
DNA: TGTGCCAGTAACGGTTTGGGGTCCGGGGCCAACGTCCTGACTTTC
J: TRBJ2-6
size: .
D: .
V: TRBV19

CDR3: CASSGHSGRYEQFF
DNA: TGTGCCAGCAGCGGTCATAGCGGGAGATATGAGCAGTTCTTC
J: TRBJ2-1
size: .
D: TRBD2
V: TRBV9

CDR3: CSAREPTYNEQFF
DNA: TGCAGTGCTAGAGAGCCAACCTACAATGAGCAGTTCTTC
J: TRBJ2-1
size: .
D: .
V: TRBV20-1

CDR3: CASSLNRLAGGPRRDTQYF
DNA: TGTGCCAGCAGTTTAAACAGACTAGCGGGAGGGCCAAGAAGGGATACGCAGTATTTT
J: TRBJ2-3
size: .
D: TRBD2
V: TRBV28

CDR3: CASSLGGSDPDTQYF
DNA: TGTGCCAGCAGCTTAGGCGGGAGCGACCCAGATACGCAGTATTTT
J: TRBJ2-3
size: .
D: TRBD2
V: TRBV7-2

CDR3: CASSSKPRGASGNTIYF
DNA: TGTGCCAGCAGCTCCAAGCCTCGGGGCGCCTCCGGAAACACCATATATTTT
J: TRBJ1-3
size: few
D: .
V: TRBV7-8

CDR3: CASSLAGTPSYEQYF
DNA: TGCGCCAGCAGCTTGGCAGGGACACCATCCTACGAGCAGTACTTC
J: TRBJ2-7
size: many
D: .
V: TRBV5-1

CDR3: CASSDPGLPYEQYF
DNA: TGTGCCAGCAGTGATCCGGGACTCCCCTACGAGCAGTACTTC
J: TRBJ2-7
size: few
D: .
V: TRBV6-1

CDR3: CASSSWAREKLFF
DNA: TGTGCCAGCAGCTCCTGGGCGCGTGAAAAACTGTTTTTT
J: TRBJ1-4
size: .
D: .
V: TRBV14

CDR3: CASSSTSTAFSKGYTF
DNA: TGCGCCAGCAGCTCCACCTCGACAGCGTTTTCTAAAGGCTACACCTTC
J: TRBJ1-2
size: many
D: .
V: TRBV5-1

CDR3: CASSQEATLRPEAFF
DNA: TGTGCCAGCAGCCAAGAAGCGACTCTCCGGCCTGAAGCTTTCTTT
J: TRBJ1-1
size: many
D: .
V: TRBV3-1

CDR3: CASSYPLTSGRDPDTQYF
DNA: TGTGCCAGCAGTTACCCGTTGACTAGCGGGAGGGACCCAGATACGCAGTATTTT
J: TRBJ2-3
size: many
D: TRBD2
V: TRBV28

CDR3: CASSPPGGLGGEQFF
DNA: TGTGCCAGCAGCCCACCGGGAGGCCTCGGAGGTGAGCAGTTCTTC
J: TRBJ2-1
size: .
D: TRBD2
V: TRBV11-3

CDR3: CASSQDRFF
DNA: TGTGCCAGCAGTCAGGATAGGTTCTTC
J: TRBJ2-1
size: many
D: .
V: TRBV6-1

CDR3: CASSPRTSGRAPISDTQYF
DNA: TGCGCCAGCAGCCCCCGGACTAGCGGGAGGGCACCCATCTCAGATACGCAGTATTTT
J: TRBJ2-3
size: .
D: TRBD2
V: TRBV5-1

CDR3: CASSFQTGGAKTQYF
DNA: TGTGCCAGCAGCTTTCAGACAGGGGGCGCAAAGACCCAGTACTTC
J: TRBJ2-5
size: few
D: TRBD1
V: TRBV7-9

CDR3: CASSGYAGQGEAFF
DNA: TGTGCCAGCAGCGGATATGCGGGGCAGGGAGAAGCTTTCTTT
J: TRBJ1-1
size: .
D: .
V: TRBV11-2

CDR3: CASQRADEQYF
DNA: TGTGCCAGTCAAAGGGCGGACGAGCAGTACTTC
J: TRBJ2-7
size: .
D: .
V: TRBV18

CDR3: CSARGGSGRTDTQYF
DNA: TGCAGTGCTAGGGGGGGCAGCGGGAGGACAGATACGCAGTATTTT
J: TRBJ2-3
size: .
D: TRBD2
V: TRBV20-1

CDR3: CASSLIVGRQETQYF
DNA: TGTGCCAGCAGCTTAATCGTGGGACGCCAAGAGACCCAGTACTTC
J: TRBJ2-5
size: many
D: .
V: TRBV7-2

CDR3: CASSPNSHRHNYGYTF
DNA: TGTGCCAGCAGTCCCAACTCTCACAGACATAACTATGGCTACACCTTC
J: TRBJ1-2
size: .
D: .
V: TRBV12-3/TRBV12-4

CDR3: CASSTGSYNEQFF
DNA: TGCGCCAGCAGTACCGGCTCCTACAATGAGCAGTTCTTC
J: TRBJ2-1
size: many
D: .
V: TRBV5-1

CDR3: CASRLGLRTDTQYF
DNA: TGCGCCAGCAGATTGGGACTTCGCACAGATACGCAGTATTTT
J: TRBJ2-3
size: .
D: .
V: TRBV5-1

CDR3: CASSVGSAGSSTDTQYF
DNA: TGTGCCAGCAGCGTAGGATCGGCGGGTAGTAGCACAGATACGCAGTATTTT
J: TRBJ2-3
size: few
D: .
V: TRBV9

CDR3: CATSRDVNYEQYF
DNA: TGTGCCACCAGCAGAGATGTGAACTACGAGCAGTACTTC
J: TRBJ2-7
size: few
D: .
V: TRBV15

CDR3: CASSLYVRDATDTQYF
DNA: TGCGCCAGCAGCTTGTATGTCAGGGACGCGACAGATACGCAGTATTTT
J: TRBJ2-3
size: few
D: .
V: TRBV5-1

CDR3: CASSLGFVGTSYEQYF
DNA: TGTGCCAGCAGTTTGGGATTTGTCGGAACCTCCTACGAGCAGTACTTC
J: TRBJ2-7
size: few
D: .
V: TRBV12-3/TRBV12-4

CDR3: CSANLWGTDTQYF
DNA: TGCAGTGCCAATCTTTGGGGCACAGATACGCAGTATTTT
J: TRBJ2-3
size: many
D: .
V: TRBV20-1

CDR3: CASSLGGVKVASQAFF
DNA: TGCGCCAGCAGCTTGGGGGGGGTTAAAGTGGCATCTCAAGCTTTCTTT
J: TRBJ1-1
size: few
D: .
V: TRBV5-1

CDR3: CSAAGQGRDTEAFF
DNA: TGCAGTGCAGCGGGACAGGGGCGAGACACTGAAGCTTTCTTT
J: TRBJ1-1
size: many
D: TRBD1
V: TRBV20-1

CDR3: CSVGGLQIYEQYF
DNA: TGCAGCGTTGGGGGCTTACAAATTTACGAGCAGTACTTC
J: TRBJ2-7
size: many
D: .
V: TRBV29-1

CDR3: CASSPAGMNTEAFF
DNA: TGTGCCAGCAGCCCGGCGGGGATGAACACTGAAGCTTTCTTT
J: TRBJ1-1
size: many
D: .
V: TRBV28

CDR3: CASSLLGTGNKNNYGYTF
DNA: TGTGCCAGCAGCTTATTAGGGACAGGGAACAAAAATAACTATGGCTACACCTTC
J: TRBJ1-2
size: .
D: TRBD1
V: TRBV11-1

CDR3: CASSYSRTRLSREETQYF
DNA: TGTGCCAGCAGTTACTCGAGAACCAGGCTAAGCCGAGAGGAGACCCAGTACTTC
J: TRBJ2-5
size: .
D: .
V: TRBV6-5

CDR3: CASSYGFDEQTQYF
DNA: TGTGCCAGCAGTTACGGTTTCGACGAGCAGACCCAGTACTTC
J: TRBJ2-5
size: many
D: .
V: TRBV6-5

CDR3: CSAGARSSDTQYF
DNA: TGCAGCGCTGGAGCGAGAAGCTCAGATACGCAGTATTTT
J: TRBJ2-3
size: .
D: .
V: TRBV29-1

CDR3: CASSSIGAEAFF
DNA: TGTGCCAGCAGCTCCATTGGGGCCGAAGCTTTCTTT
J: TRBJ1-1
size: many
D: .
V: TRBV5-5

CDR3: CASSFVHKTPYEQYF
DNA: TGTGCCAGCAGTTTTGTCCACAAGACTCCCTACGAGCAGTACTTC
J: TRBJ2-7
size: many
D: .
V: TRBV12-3/TRBV12-4

CDR3: CASSLDRAGLEALHF
DNA: TGTGCCAGCAGCTTAGACAGAGCGGGCTTAGAGGCCCTCCACTTT
J: TRBJ1-6
size: .
D: .
V: TRBV7-8

CDR3: CASWSGMNTEAFF
DNA: TGTGCCAGCTGGTCGGGCATGAACACTGAAGCTTTCTTT
J: TRBJ1-1
size: many
D: .
V: TRBV7-9

CDR3: CASSSAGGGNEQFF
DNA: TGCGCCAGCAGCTCAGCGGGAGGGGGGAATGAGCAGTTCTTC
J: TRBJ2-1
size: .
D: TRBD2
V: TRBV5-1

CDR3: CASSYGVVNEQFF
DNA: TGTGCCAGCAGTTACGGGGTAGTCAATGAGCAGTTCTTC
J: TRBJ2-1
size: many
D: .
V: TRBV27

CDR3: CASADRTGAGETQYF
DNA: TGCGCCAGCGCCGACAGAACAGGGGCGGGCGAGACCCAGTACTTC
J: TRBJ2-5
size: .
D: TRBD1
V: TRBV10-1

CDR3: CASSLFSGRSNQPQHF
DNA: TGTGCCAGCAGTTTATTCTCCGGGAGGAGCAATCAGCCCCAGCATTTT
J: TRBJ1-5
size: many
D: .
V: TRBV28

CDR3: CASRFGDSRYNEQFF
DNA: TGCGCCAGCAGGTTCGGGGACAGCAGATACAATGAGCAGTTCTTC
J: TRBJ2-1
size: .
D: TRBD1
V: TRBV5-1

CDR3: CASSYRTSLSTDTQYF
DNA: TGTGCCAGCAGCTATCGGACAAGCCTGAGCACAGATACGCAGTATTTT
J: TRBJ2-3
size: many
D: .
V: TRBV12-3/TRBV12-4